This TCR beta chain comes out of a study of cytomegalovirus exposure and HLA in healthy donors (dated by TCRdb to about 2017). A note on the overall study: An earlier analysis of approximately 550 of the donors reported roughly 270 Gb of sequence data and roughly 100 million unique TCR beta sequences from about 180 million T cells. An early release covering about 600 HLA-typed donors comprised roughly 300 gigabases of sequencing data and around 80 million unique TCR sequences. Among the 398 genotyped donors, around 81% belonged to the genetic ancestry cluster associated with self-reported Caucasian donors. The study aimed to test whether cataloging public T cell receptors could reveal signatures of past pathogen exposure. The study profiled the T cell repertoires of about 640 subjects by immunosequencing and related them to cytomegalovirus serostatus. Besides the first cohort of around 670 subjects, a separate validation cohort made up of 90 to 150 different subjects was used. The study combined high-throughput TCR immunosequencing, statistical association of individual TCRs with disease status, and machine learning to predict cytomegalovirus infection status. In a later analysis, previously published TCR beta repertoires from more than 500 donors were re-analyzed and high-resolution HLA genotyping was added so that TCR occurrence patterns could be studied. Rather than drawing on any new phenotypic data, the later analysis identified candidate immune exposures from TCR beta sequences and the way those sequences occurred across donors. In an earlier analysis of 500 to 650 of the donors, high-throughput TCR beta sequencing was used to judge whether each TCR beta V gene segment behaved as functional or pseudogenic. Donor age, sex, ethnicity and CMV serostatus were collected together with the repertoire data. Genome-wide SNP genotypes for about 65% of the roughly 700 donors were used in a later genetic analysis, which treated that subset as a discovery cohort. Every discovery cohort repertoire had been produced on one sequencing platform. HLA typing included class I and class II loci at four-digit resolution. Typing coverage differed by locus: A, B, C, DRB1 and DQB1 were typed in roughly 620-630 donors, DQA1 in about 510, DPA1 in around 610, and DPB1 in approximately 450. Four or five DR-DQ haplotypes were handled as single units for association and clustering, since linkage in the cohort was strong. Among around 400 genotyped donors of the cohort, an average of around 250,000 unique TCR beta nucleotide sequences was sequenced per donor, of which roughly 17% were non-productive.

What the study reported, not specific to this receptor: Because counts were too low, about 18 rarely observed V segments, including chromosome 9 orphons, were left out of the earlier analysis of roughly 600 of the donors. Some IMGT-functional V segments, including TRBV6-2 and TRBV6-3, could not be distinguished by the 87-base-pair reads and were therefore excluded. Broadly in line with IMGT annotations, most TCR beta V segments showed up in productive rearrangements about 87% or about 30% of the time in an earlier analysis of a few hundred of the donors. A few of the identified cytomegalovirus-associated TCR beta chains were confirmed in vitro to be specific for cytomegalovirus antigens. A later analysis reported that several top co-occurrence clusters appeared linked to parvovirus B19, influenza, CMV and Epstein-Barr virus. Because HLA typing was missing for some donors at each locus, association tests included only the typed subset. Compared with the 666-donor mean, donors in an Asian-associated ancestry cluster had fewer N-insertions in productive TCRs, according to a later genetic analysis. In a later analysis, HLA-associated TCR beta chains were found to be more clonally expanded and to have lower generation probabilities than equally common non-associated chains. In the study, around 160 TCR beta chains were listed as associated with cytomegalovirus. While some public TCRs were present in many individuals, most TCR sequences turned up only very rarely across donors. At a false discovery rate of 0.05, a later analysis linked 16,000 or so TCR beta sequences to specific HLA alleles. In a later genetic analysis, a missense DCLRE1C variant was associated with V-gene and J-gene trimming of TCR beta chains, and the association was replicated in an independent cohort. According to a later analysis, most CMV-associated TCR beta chains appeared to be HLA-restricted, and the HLA associations seemed to be driven largely by CMV exposure. This cohort had only TCR beta chains sequenced, and the lack of alpha or paired-chain data limited which features could be detected. According to a later analysis, TCR association rates differed among HLA loci, with DRB1 alleles showing the most associated TCRs and HLA-C alleles showing the fewest. Sequencing depth was assumed to be roughly uniform across donors in the presence/absence analyses, though that assumption may not hold. Strong co-occurrence of HLA alleles, especially DR and DQ, made assigning TCR associations to individual alleles difficult. A cluster of highly shared sequence variants was judged likely to represent a technical artifact of the sequencing pipeline. The only immune exposure information available for the cohort was CMV serostatus. Correlated functional status among segregating V segments might be attributable to linkage disequilibrium, but an unknown experimental factor could not be ruled out. According to the authors, the approach could potentially be generalized to other disease states and immunological phenotypes. In both the original and validation cohorts, the classifier was reported to diagnose cytomegalovirus status with high specificity and sensitivity. A further reported finding was that TCR beta sequences accurately predicted the HLA-A and HLA-B alleles for most subjects in the first cohort.

Points on this clone: The clone's antigen remains unknown. No base qualities exist here, and no much larger clone lies one base off it.

V is pruned by 0 bases and J by 2 bases, leaving 6 bases of the junction without a gene match. The germline V gene provides CDR1 MRHNA and CDR2 SNTAGT. Taken from cysteine to phenylalanine, the CDR3 has 18 residues. CDR3 DNA only is kept here, 54 bases in frame from base 1. Preparation of the library involved the immunoSEQ multiplex PCR assay. The multiplex PCR relied on a mix of 60 forward primers for TCR Vbeta segments and 13 reverse primers for TCR Jbeta segments. A multiplex PCR assay on genomic DNA amplified the CDR3 region of rearranged TCR beta genes. The amplified TCR beta libraries were sequenced on the Illumina HiSeq System as 87-base-pair reads. Per the original workflow: A later analysis counted tens of millions of unique TCR beta chains across the 670 or so repertoires, and around 12 million of these chains were shared by at least two donors. Raw reads were error-corrected and collapsed into unique sequences with a nearest-neighbor algorithm that merged closely related sequences to remove PCR and sequencing errors. V, D and J gene segments were assigned by aligning CDR3 sequences to IMGT reference sequences. For a sequence to be retained, a match of at least six nucleotides to both a V gene segment and a J gene segment was required. Rearrangements were classified as productive when the CDR3 lacked stop codons and remained in frame with V and J, and all other rearrangements were classified as non-productive. Following IMGT convention, CDR3 was defined as the stretch from the second conserved V-encoded cysteine to the conserved J-encoded phenylalanine. In an earlier analysis of around 540 of the donors, sequences lacking an unambiguous match to a single V gene segment were excluded. An earlier analysis of several hundred of the donors called V segments functional above 56.7% productive rearrangements and segregating when the between-donor standard deviation exceeded 5%. A statistical classification framework was built to diagnose cytomegalovirus status from the catalog of TCR beta chain sequences. A later analysis assigned V and J genes by comparing TCR nucleotide sequences with IMGT/GENE-DB human TR gene sequences. A later analysis assigned CDR3 sequences and most-parsimonious VDJ recombination scenarios with the TCRdist pipeline. A later analysis defined each TCR beta chain by its CDR3 amino acid sequence plus V-gene family, and excluded reads lacking a unique V-gene family. To address suspected cross-contamination and a sequencing artifact, a later analysis removed around 590 highly shared, low-generation-probability nucleotide sequences. In a later analysis, a clonal expansion index for each public chain was calculated from normalized within-repertoire ranks of inferred template counts. Generation probabilities in a later analysis came from a VDJ recombination model fitted to out-of-frame rearrangements, and those results were checked against IGoR. In a later analysis, TCR-TCR, TCR-HLA and TCR-CMV co-occurrence was scored with hypergeometric tests, and a repertoire-size bias correction was applied to TCR pairs. A later analysis estimated false discovery rates by permuting HLA or CMV assignments 20 times. In a later analysis, co-occurring TCRs were grouped with DBSCAN, and TCRdist sequence similarity was added when clustering was performed within HLA-allele-positive subsets. For co-occurrence clustering, repertoires with fewer than 30,000 or more than 120,000 public chains were excluded, along with five repertoires with anomalous nucleotide sharing. Imported from immuneACCESS, the table was reduced by TCRdb to in-frame sequences with V and J called. These copies leave out some clones; in studies compared against another copy, an unresolved V gene accounts for under half, and the cause of the remainder is not known. V and J calls and clone size are copied from that table; D and trimming were computed from the DNA. The sample table contains a few hundred thousand clones; only one count was recorded for about 79% of them. Around 2% of the sample belongs to the ten largest clones.

The cohort was made up of roughly 670 healthy bone marrow donors. At the time of sampling, all cohort members were nominally healthy, though unrecorded immune exposures were likely present. The donor tested CMV seronegative, placing the donor among the approximately 400 seronegative members of the cohort. A peripheral blood sample was collected from each donor, and TCR beta sequencing was performed on peripheral blood mononuclear cells. Genomic DNA was extracted from the blood cell samples with the Qiagen DNeasy Blood Extraction Kit. Input material: PBMCs. The chain uses TRBV6-4 and TRBJ2-1, with TRBD2 identical over 11 junction bases. This clonotype originated in a man between 18 and 29 years old in good health and CMV-seronegative. At the DNA level, the sequence is TGTGCCAGCAGTGACTCGTGGGCTAGCGGGGGGACCTACAATGAGCAGTTCTTC. It is translated as CASSDSWASGGTYNEQFF.